The 22 T cell receptor beta chains reported below all come from one sample, sequenced in a study of control samples from healthy donors and cancer patients. Some clones are missing from TCRdb's copy, which holds only in-frame ones; the method was immunoSEQ multiplex PCR. Among around 130,000 clones, about 95% were seen once, and the ten largest hold 3.6%. The sequencing sample was made of blood. The receptors originated from a man aged 30 to 45 in good health.

This clone has just one count. This chain connects TRBV25-1 to TRBJ2-7; tentatively, D is TRBD1 (5 bases). This CDR3 is built from 13 residues. Germline V gives CDR1 MGHDK, CDR2 SYGVNS. The V end was cut by 3 bases, the J end by 2 bases, with 8 bases between. The CDR3 DNA reads TGTGCCAGCAGTGATGACAGACCCTACGAGCAGTACTTC. It encodes CASSDDRPYEQYF.

V and J are TRBV6-1 and TRBJ2-7; D is unclear. The germline V gene has CDR1 MNHNS and CDR2 SASEGT. V gave up 3 bases and J gave up 2 bases, with 5 bases separating them. The CDR3 has 12 residues. CDR3 residues: CASSDETYEQYF. CDR3 in DNA: TGTGCCAGCAGTGACGAAACCTACGAGCAGTACTTC.

The chain carries TRBV19 and TRBJ2-7, with D possibly being TRBD1 (6 bases). The germline gives CDR1 LNHDA, CDR2 SQIVND (reference sequence). The CDR3 sequence is 16 residues long. Trimming left V 1 base short and J 1 base short, with 14 bases between. This CDR3 is CASSIGAGAASYEQYF. CDR3 coding DNA: TGTGCCAGTAGTATAGGAGCAGGGGCGGCGTCCTACGAGCAGTACTTC.

Worth noting for this clone: An end of the junction does not agree with germline; a read error may underlie this. This rearrangement joins TRBV7-9 to TRBJ2-7; D uncertain. The CDR3 has 10 amino acids. Germline V CDR1 and CDR2: SEHNR, FQNEAQ (reference sequence). As DNA, the CDR3 is TGTGCCAGCAGCTCCAACGAGCAGTACTTC. Its translation: CASSSNEQYF.

The chain is built from TRBV6-4 and TRBJ1-5, with a weak D call TRBD1 (5 bases). This CDR3 has 15 residues. CDR1 is MRHNA and CDR2 is SNTAGT in the germline V gene. Trimming took off 6 bases at V and 4 bases at J, with 16 bases between the two ends. The CDR3 loop is CASSQGGDGNQPQHF. The CDR3, as DNA: TGTGCCAGCAGCCAAGGCGGGGACGGGAATCAGCCCCAGCATTTT.

V gene TRBV7-9 combines with J gene TRBJ2-7, with TRBD2 identical over 9 bases. V was pared by 2 bases and J by 2 bases, with 13 bases of the junction left unmatched. CDR1 and CDR2 (germline): SEHNR, FQNEAQ (reference sequence). This CDR3 contains 18 residues. The CDR3 protein is CASSLTSLLAGQPYEQYF. The CDR3 DNA is TGTGCCAGCAGCTTAACATCTCTCCTAGCGGGGCAACCCTACGAGCAGTACTTC.

The chain links TRBV29-1 to TRBJ2-1; 7 nucleotides match TRBD2. V trimming: 6 bases; J trimming: 0 bases; junction bases outside the gene matches: 2. This CDR3 spans 13 amino acids. Germline assignment: CDR1 SQVTM and CDR2 ANQGSEA. The CDR3 region is CSVWGGSYNEQFF. CDR3 sequence (DNA): TGCAGCGTATGGGGGGGCTCCTACAATGAGCAGTTCTTC.

This chain uses TRBV19 with TRBJ2-1, with D perhaps TRBD2 (6 bases). Per the germline V gene, CDR1 is LNHDA and CDR2 is SQIVND (reference sequence). The CDR3 is 14 amino acids. V shed 3 bases and J shed 4 bases, with 10 bases lying between them. The CDR3 sequence is CASSIGGGYNEQFF. The CDR3 DNA is TGTGCCAGTAGTATTGGTGGGGGGTACAATGAGCAGTTCTTC.

This clone was detected once. V is TRBV11-3 and J is TRBJ2-1; D may be TRBD1 (6 bases). Germline-derived CDR1 and CDR2 are SGHNT and YENEEA. With 1 base removed from V and 2 bases from J, the gap between germline ends came to 9 bases. This CDR3 spans 15 amino acids. CDR3 bases: TGTGCCAGCAGCTTAGGGGGGCCTCCCTACAATGAGCAGTTCTTC. Its translation is CASSLGGPPYNEQFF.

The genes are TRBV19 and TRBJ1-2, with 7 nucleotides matching TRBD1. Germline loops: CDR1 LNHDA, CDR2 SQIVND (reference sequence). The CDR3 has 12 amino acids. Losses at the gene ends were 8 bases for V and 6 bases for J; bases not matched to a gene: 6. Written as DNA, the CDR3 is TGTGCCAGTCGACAGGGTCTGGATGGCTACACCTTC. It codes for CASRQGLDGYTF.

The rearrangement uses TRBV6-4 and TRBJ2-1; the match to TRBD1 covers 7 bases. V shed 3 bases, J shed 8 bases, and the junction held 10 bases outside the gene matches. Germline CDR1 MRHNA, CDR2 SNTAGT. The CDR3 sequence is 15 residues long. The CDR3 loop is CASSEFPGGPYEQFF. The CDR3 nucleotides are TGTGCCAGCAGTGAATTCCCAGGGGGACCCTATGAGCAGTTCTTC.

This chain connects TRBV30 to TRBJ1-3; no reliable D call. V lost 0 bases to trimming and J lost 3 bases, with 9 bases between them. CDR1 is GTSNPN, CDR2 SVGIG, per germline (reference sequence). This CDR3 has 14 residues. DNA of the CDR3: TGTGCCTGGAGTGTTGGGGTGCATGGAAACACCATATATTTT. It is translated as CAWSVGVHGNTIYF.

This sequence joins TRBV4-1 and TRBJ1-2; D gene ambiguous. V was cut by 0 bases and J by 7 bases, with 9 bases left in between. The germline gives CDR1 MGHRA, CDR2 YSYEKL. The CDR3 extends over 13 amino acids. In DNA, the CDR3 is TGCGCCAGCAGCCAAGAATTACGGCTTGGCTACACCTTC. Translation gives CASSQELRLGYTF.

This chain links TRBV28 with TRBJ1-2; D gene ambiguous. V was pared by 4 bases and J by 1 base, with 16 bases between. Looked up from germline, CDR1 is MDHEN and CDR2 is SYDVKM. The CDR3 has 16 amino acids. The CDR3 sequence is CASSSPRSRFNYGYTF. The CDR3 DNA reads TGTGCCAGCAGTTCCCCGCGAAGCAGATTTAACTATGGCTACACCTTC.

This rearrangement joins TRBV6-2 or TRBV6-3 to TRBJ2-7, with D hard to call. V lost 4 bases, J lost 4 bases, and 8 bases lay in between. CDR3 length equals 12 residues. Germline V gives CDR1 MNHEY, CDR2 SVGEGT. This chain's CDR3 is CASSFNYYEQYF. The CDR3 DNA reads as TGTGCCAGCAGTTTTAACTATTACGAGCAGTACTTC.

V is TRBV30 and J is TRBJ2-7, with 12 bases lining up with TRBD2. Trimming took 4 bases from V and 1 from J; bases not matched to a gene: 8. Germline-derived CDR1 and CDR2 are GTSNPN and SVGIG (reference sequence). The CDR3 is 16 amino acids. DNA of the CDR3: TGTGCCTGGAACCCGGGACTAGCGGGCCATTCCTACGAGCAGTACTTC. It encodes CAWNPGLAGHSYEQYF.

This sequence joins TRBV24-1 and TRBJ2-1, with 9 bases fitting TRBD2. The V segment lost 5 bases and the J segment 0 bases; nucleotides outside the gene matches: 10. The CDR3 length is 18 residues. Germline V gene lookup returns CDR1 KGHDR and CDR2 SFDVKD. The DNA of the CDR3 is TGTGCCACCAGTGCGTCTAGCGGGACCCCGAACTCCTACAATGAGCAGTTCTTC. It translates to CATSASSGTPNSYNEQFF.

This chain joins TRBV5-6 and TRBJ2-6; D is unresolved. V lost 3 bases and J 0 bases, leaving 13 bases between the germline ends. Germline CDR1 and CDR2: SGHDT and YYEEEE. The length of the CDR3 is 17 residues. CDR3 residues: CASSSLVGLSGANVLTF. CDR3 bases: TGTGCCAGCAGCTCTTTGGTGGGCCTCTCTGGGGCCAACGTCCTGACTTTC.

This chain uses TRBV9 with TRBJ1-2; 9 nucleotides agree with TRBD1. The V and J ends lost 4 bases and 6 bases, in that order; junction bases with no gene match: 7. The CDR3 spans 14 residues. Germline V lookup: CDR1 SGDLS, CDR2 YYNGEE. The CDR3 reads CASSPPGQGDGYTF. CDR3 DNA sequence: TGTGCCAGCAGCCCTCCGGGACAGGGCGATGGCTACACCTTC.

This clone was observed a handful of times. This CDR3 reads CASSGPTGEDYGYTF. Written as DNA, the CDR3 is TGCGCCAGCAGCGGACCGACAGGGGAGGACTATGGCTACACCTTC. This chain links TRBV5-1 with TRBJ1-2, with 8 bases lining up with TRBD1. J was trimmed by 3 bases and V by 4 bases; bases with no gene match: 8. Germline-derived CDR1 and CDR2 are SGHRS and YFSETQ. The length of the CDR3 is 15 residues.

The chain is built from TRBV11-2 and TRBJ2-3; no firm D call. CDR3 size: 15 residues. Trimming left V 0 bases short and J 3 bases short, with 10 bases between. The germline V gene encodes CDR1 SGHAT and CDR2 FQNNGV. CDR3 residues: CASSLEPSRTDTQYF. The CDR3 bases are TGTGCCAGCAGCTTAGAACCCAGTAGGACAGATACGCAGTATTTT.

This chain joins TRBV6-4 and TRBJ1-2; no reliable D call. Germline loops: CDR1 MRHNA, CDR2 SNTAGT. Trimming removed 4 bases at V and 1 base at J, with 13 bases between. CDR3 length: 15 residues. The CDR3 here is CASSAGGPGNYGYTF. CDR3 DNA: TGTGCCAGCAGTGCGGGCGGGCCCGGTAACTATGGCTACACCTTC.